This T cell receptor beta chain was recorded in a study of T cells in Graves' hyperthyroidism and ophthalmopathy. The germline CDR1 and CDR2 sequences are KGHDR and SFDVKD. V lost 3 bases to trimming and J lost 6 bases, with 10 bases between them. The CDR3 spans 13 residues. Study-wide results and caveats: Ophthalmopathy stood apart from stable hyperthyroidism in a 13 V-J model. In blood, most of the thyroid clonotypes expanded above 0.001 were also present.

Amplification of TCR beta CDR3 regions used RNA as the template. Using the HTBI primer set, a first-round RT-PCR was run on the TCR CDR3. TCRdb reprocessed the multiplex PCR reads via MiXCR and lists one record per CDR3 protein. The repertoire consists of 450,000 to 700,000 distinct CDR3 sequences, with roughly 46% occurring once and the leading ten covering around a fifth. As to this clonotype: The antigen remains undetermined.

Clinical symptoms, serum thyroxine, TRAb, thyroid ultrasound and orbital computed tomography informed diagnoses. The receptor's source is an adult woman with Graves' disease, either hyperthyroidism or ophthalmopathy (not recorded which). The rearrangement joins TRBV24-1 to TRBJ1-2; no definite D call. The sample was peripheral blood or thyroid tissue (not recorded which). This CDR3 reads CATSDPAVHGYTF. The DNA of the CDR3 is TGTGCCACCAGTGATCCAGCGGTTCATGGCTACACCTTC.